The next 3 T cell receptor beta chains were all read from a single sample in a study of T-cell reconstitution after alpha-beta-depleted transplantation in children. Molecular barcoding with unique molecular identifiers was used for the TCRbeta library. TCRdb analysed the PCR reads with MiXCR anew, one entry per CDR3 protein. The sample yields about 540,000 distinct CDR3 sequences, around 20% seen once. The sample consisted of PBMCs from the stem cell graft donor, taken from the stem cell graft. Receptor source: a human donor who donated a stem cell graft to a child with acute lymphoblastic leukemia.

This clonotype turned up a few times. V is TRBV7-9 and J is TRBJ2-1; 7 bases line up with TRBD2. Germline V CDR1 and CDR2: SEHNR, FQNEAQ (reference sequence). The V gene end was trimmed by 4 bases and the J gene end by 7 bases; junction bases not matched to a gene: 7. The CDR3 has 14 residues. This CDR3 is CASSSLAGRNEQFF. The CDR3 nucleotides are TGTGCCAGCAGCTCATTAGCGGGCCGTAATGAGCAGTTCTTC.

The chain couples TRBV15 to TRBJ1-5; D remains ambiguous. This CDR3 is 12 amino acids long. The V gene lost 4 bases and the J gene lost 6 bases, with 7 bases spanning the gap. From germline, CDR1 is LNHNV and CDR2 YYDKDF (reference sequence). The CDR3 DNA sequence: TGTGCCACCAGCATCCCTTTTCAGCCCCAGCATTTT. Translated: CATSIPFQPQHF.

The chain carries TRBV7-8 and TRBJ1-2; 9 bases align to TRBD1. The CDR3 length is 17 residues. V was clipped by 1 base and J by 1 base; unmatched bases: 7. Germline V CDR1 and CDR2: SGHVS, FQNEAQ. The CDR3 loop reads CASSLEGWDRVNYGYTF. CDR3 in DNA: TGTGCCAGCAGCTTAGAAGGTTGGGACAGGGTTAACTATGGCTACACCTTC.